This TCR beta chain was observed in a study of CD8 T cells in Susac syndrome. RNA in amounts of roughly 0.45 to 1 ug was reverse transcribed with random hexamers. The immunoSEQ assay covered 54 Vbeta and 13 Jbeta segments for CDR3. TCRdb independently ran MiXCR on the immunoSEQ multiplex PCR reads; one entry per CDR3 protein. The sample yields over 95,000 distinct CDR3 sequences, about 90% seen once. V gave up 2 bases and J gave up 8 bases, with 13 bases separating them. Looked up from germline, CDR1 is KGHSH and CDR2 is LQKENI. The CDR3 length is 14 residues. The source of this sequence is a human donor in good health. The chain uses TRBV18 and TRBJ2-1; no clear D gene. The sequenced material came from CD4+ T cells from PBMCs. CDR3 sequence reads: CASSPTSDSHEQFF. The CDR3 region has the DNA TGTGCCAGCTCACCAACCTCCGACTCCCATGAGCAGTTCTTC.